The 9 T cell receptor beta chains reported below all come from one sample, sequenced in a study of CD8 T cells in Susac syndrome. Reverse transcription of roughly 0.5 to 1 ug RNA was carried out with random hexamers. TCRdb recomputed calls from the immunoSEQ multiplex PCR reads with MiXCR, one row per CDR3 protein. The table lists approximately 100,000 distinct CDR3 sequences, less than 95% of them singletons, with around 0.12% in the top ten. Sequencing was performed on CD8+ T cells from PBMCs. These receptor sequences come from a human donor in good health.

V gene TRBV28 combines with J gene TRBJ2-1; perhaps TRBD1 as D (5 bases). The CDR3 covers 15 residues. Trimming removed 6 bases from V and 0 bases from J, with 12 bases in between. The germline gives CDR1 MDHEN, CDR2 SYDVKM. The chain's CDR3 is CASRTTARSYNEQFF. The CDR3 nucleotides read TGTGCCAGCAGAACGACAGCTCGCTCCTACAATGAGCAGTTCTTC.

This chain uses TRBV5-1 with TRBJ1-3, with D maybe TRBD1 (5 bases). This CDR3 has 15 amino acids. CDR1 is SGHRS and CDR2 is YFSETQ in the germline V gene. V was shortened by 4 bases and J by 4 bases, with 15 bases between the two germline ends. This CDR3 is CASSPEAGTGNTIYF. Written as DNA, the CDR3 is TGCGCCAGCAGCCCGGAGGCAGGGACCGGAAACACCATATATTTT.

This chain uses TRBV29-1 with TRBJ2-2, with 7 bases fitting TRBD2. The germline CDR1 and CDR2 sequences are SQVTM and ANQGSEA. The trim removed 6 bases at V and 6 bases at J, leaving 16 bases unmatched. The CDR3 covers 16 residues. The CDR3 bases are TGCAGCGTGGACGGTAGCGGGCGTTCGAGCGCCGGGGAGCTGTTTTTT. This translates into CSVDGSGRSSAGELFF.

The chain carries TRBV6-2 or TRBV6-3 and TRBJ1-1, with a possible D match to TRBD1 (6 bases). From germline, CDR1 is MNHEY and CDR2 SVGEGT. Trimming cost V 6 bases and J 4 bases, with 18 bases left between them. The CDR3 is 15 residues long. The CDR3 loop reads CASRPYRRGPTEAFF. CDR3 nucleotide sequence: TGTGCCAGCAGGCCTTACAGACGGGGGCCCACTGAAGCTTTCTTT.

This chain uses TRBV7-3 with TRBJ2-3, with 9 bases fitting TRBD1. V shed 4 bases, J shed 5 bases, and the junction held 10 bases outside the gene matches. Germline CDR1 is SGHTA and CDR2 is FQGTGA. The CDR3 loop spans 16 amino acids. CDR3: CASSSALTGGRDTQYF. The CDR3 region has the DNA TGTGCCAGCAGCTCCGCCCTGACAGGGGGGAGAGATACGCAGTATTTT.

V is TRBV2 and J is TRBJ2-7; 8 bases line up with TRBD1. V shed 2 bases, J shed 1 base, and the junction held 4 bases outside the gene matches. CDR3 size: 15 residues. Per the germline V gene, CDR1 is SNHLY and CDR2 is FYNNEI. CDR3 amino acids: CASSETGGGSYEQYF. In nucleotides, the CDR3 is TGTGCCAGCAGTGAAACAGGGGGTGGTTCCTACGAGCAGTACTTC.

This rearrangement joins TRBV28 to TRBJ2-7; the D call may be TRBD1 or TRBD2 (7 bases each). Germline CDR1 and CDR2: MDHEN and SYDVKM. V gave up 6 bases and J gave up 3 bases, with 15 bases separating them. The CDR3 sequence is 14 residues long. The CDR3 sequence: CASSRTGEGYEQYF. As DNA, the CDR3 is TGTGCCAGCAGCCGAACAGGGGAGGGCTACGAGCAGTACTTC.

The chain is built from TRBV5-6 and TRBJ2-7; D is ambiguous. The length of the CDR3 is 14 residues. Trimming stripped 1 base from V and 0 bases from J, with 8 bases between. Germline V CDR1 and CDR2: SGHDT, YYEEEE. The DNA of the CDR3 is TGTGCCAGCAGCTTGAAAGTCAGCTCCTACGAGCAGTACTTC. Translation: CASSLKVSSYEQYF.

This clonotype was counted a single time. The chain is built from TRBV20-1 and TRBJ2-7; D is undetermined. This CDR3 is built from 13 residues. Looked up from germline, CDR1 is DFQATT and CDR2 is SNEGSKA (reference sequence). V gave up 3 bases and J gave up 2 bases, with 11 bases separating them. The CDR3 is CSARDEYTYEQYF. In nucleotides, the CDR3 is TGCAGTGCTAGGGACGAATACACCTACGAGCAGTACTTC.